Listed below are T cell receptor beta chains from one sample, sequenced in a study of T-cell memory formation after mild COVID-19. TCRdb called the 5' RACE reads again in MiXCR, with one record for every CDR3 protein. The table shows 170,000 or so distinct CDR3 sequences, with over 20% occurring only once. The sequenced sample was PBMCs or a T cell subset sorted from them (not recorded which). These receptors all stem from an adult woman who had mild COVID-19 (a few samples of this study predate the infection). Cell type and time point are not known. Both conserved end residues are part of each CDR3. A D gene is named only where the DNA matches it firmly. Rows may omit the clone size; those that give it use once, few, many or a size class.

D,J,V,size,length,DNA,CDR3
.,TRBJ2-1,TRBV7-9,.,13,TGTGCCAGCTCCCCTGACTACTACAATGAGCAGTTCTTC,CASSPDYYNEQFF
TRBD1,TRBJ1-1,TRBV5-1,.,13,TGCGCCAGCAGCGAGCGGACAGGGATGGCAGCTTTCTTT,CASSERTGMAAFF
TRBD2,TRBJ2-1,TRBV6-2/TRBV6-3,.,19,TGTGCCAGCAGTTACTTCCTAGCGGGAGGGCGGAGCTCCTACAATGAGCAGTTCTTC,CASSYFLAGGRSSYNEQFF
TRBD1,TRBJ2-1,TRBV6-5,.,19,TGTGCCAGCAGTTACTCCAAAACGGGACGGGACAGGGACCCAATGGAGCAGTTCTTC,CASSYSKTGRDRDPMEQFF
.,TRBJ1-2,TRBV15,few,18,TGTGCCACCAGCAGAGAGGGGGGACGGATCTTGGGTTCCTATGGCTACACCTTC,CATSREGGRILGSYGYTF
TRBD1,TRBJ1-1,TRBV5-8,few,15,TGTGCCAGCAGCTTAGAGACAGGGGGCCCCACTGAAGCTTTCTTT,CASSLETGGPTEAFF
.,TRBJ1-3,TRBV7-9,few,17,TGTGCCAGCAGCTCCACCCGTTCGTCCGGATCTGGAAACACCATATATTTT,CASSSTRSSGSGNTIYF
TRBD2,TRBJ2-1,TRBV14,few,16,TGTGCCAGCAGTTATATCTCCGGGACTAGTGCTGATGAGCAGTTCTTC,CASSYISGTSADEQFF
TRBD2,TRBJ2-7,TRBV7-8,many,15,TGTGCCAGCAGCCTTGAGGGACTAGCGGTCTACGAGCAGTACTTC,CASSLEGLAVYEQYF
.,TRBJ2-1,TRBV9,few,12,TGTGCCAGCAGCTTACGGACAGCCGAGCAGTTCTTC,CASSLRTAEQFF
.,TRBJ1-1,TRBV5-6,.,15,TGTGCCAGCAGCTTGCTTCGTCAGGGTGGGACTGAAGCTTTCTTT,CASSLLRQGGTEAFF
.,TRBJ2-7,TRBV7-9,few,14,TGTGCCAGCAGCAACCCACGGGGCTCCTACGAGCAGTACTTC,CASSNPRGSYEQYF
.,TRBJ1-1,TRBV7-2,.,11,TGTGCCAGCAGCTTCTCTGGTACGGCTTTCTTT,CASSFSGTAFF
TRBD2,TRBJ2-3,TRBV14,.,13,TGTGCCAGCAGCCCCGGACTAGCCCCTACGCAGTATTTT,CASSPGLAPTQYF
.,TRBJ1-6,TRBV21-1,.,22,TGTGCCAGCAGCAAAAACCCCCCGACAGGGGATTCGGTTTGTTCCTATAATTCACCCCTCCACTTT,CASSKNPPTGDSVCSYNSPLHF
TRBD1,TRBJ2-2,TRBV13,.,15,TGTGCCAGCAGCCTGACAGGGGGGAACACCGGGGAGCTGTTTTTT,CASSLTGGNTGELFF
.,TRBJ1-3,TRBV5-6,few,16,TGTGCCAGCAGTTCGAGGGACGGATTTTCTGGAAACACCATATATTTT,CASSSRDGFSGNTIYF
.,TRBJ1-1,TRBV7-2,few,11,TGTGCCAGCAGGTATAACACTGAAGCTTTCTTT,CASRYNTEAFF
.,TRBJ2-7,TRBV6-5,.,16,TGTGCCAGCAGTTTCTCGACCGGGACGGATTCCTACGAGCAGTACTTC,CASSFSTGTDSYEQYF
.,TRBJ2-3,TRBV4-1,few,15,TGCGCCAGCAGCCAAGATCTTGTTAGCACAGATACGCAGTATTTT,CASSQDLVSTDTQYF
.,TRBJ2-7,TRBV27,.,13,TGTGCCAGCAGTTCGACGGTCTCCTACGAGCAGTACTTC,CASSSTVSYEQYF
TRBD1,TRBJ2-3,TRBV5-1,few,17,TGCGCCAGCAGCGTCTTGGGACAGCCCACTAGCACAGATACGCAGTATTTT,CASSVLGQPTSTDTQYF
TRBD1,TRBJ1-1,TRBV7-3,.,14,TGTGCCAGCAGCCCCCGGGCCGGGACAGGGGAAGCTTTCTTT,CASSPRAGTGEAFF
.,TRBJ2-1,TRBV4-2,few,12,TGTGCCAGCAGCCAAGTCAGGGATGAGCAGTTCTTC,CASSQVRDEQFF
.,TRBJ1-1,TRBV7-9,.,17,TGTGCCAGCAGTACTACCGCGGTTGTGGGGATGAACACTGAAGCTTTCTTT,CASSTTAVVGMNTEAFF
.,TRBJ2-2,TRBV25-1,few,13,TGTGCCAGCAGTGAAGGGGACACCGGGGAGCTGTTTTTT,CASSEGDTGELFF
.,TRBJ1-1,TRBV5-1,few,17,TGCGCCAGCAGCTTGTGGACCGCCAGTGGAATGAACACTGAAGCTTTCTTT,CASSLWTASGMNTEAFF
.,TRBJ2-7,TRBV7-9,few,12,TGTGCCAGCAGCGCAGGCCCCTACGAGCAGTACTTC,CASSAGPYEQYF
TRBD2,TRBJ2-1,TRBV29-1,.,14,TGCAGCGTCAGACTAGCGGGAGCCTACAATGAGCAGTTCTTC,CSVRLAGAYNEQFF
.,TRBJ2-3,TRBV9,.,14,TGTGCCAGCAACGGGGGACCTCACACAGATACGCAGTATTTT,CASNGGPHTDTQYF
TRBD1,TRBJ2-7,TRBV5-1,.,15,TGCGCCAGCAGCTTGGGGGACAGGGAAAGCTACGAGCAGTACTTC,CASSLGDRESYEQYF
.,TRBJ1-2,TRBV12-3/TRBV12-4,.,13,TGTGCCAGCAGTCCCTGGGGTCAGAGTGGCTACACCTTC,CASSPWGQSGYTF
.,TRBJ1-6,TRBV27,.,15,TGTGCCAGCGGCATAGGCAGGGGCCCGGGTTCACCCCTCCACTTT,CASGIGRGPGSPLHF
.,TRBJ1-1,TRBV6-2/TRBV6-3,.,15,TGTGCCAGCAGTTACCTCGCAGGTGTGGACACTGAAGCTTTCTTT,CASSYLAGVDTEAFF
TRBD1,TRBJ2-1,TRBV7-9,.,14,TGTGCCAGCAGCTTAGGGGACAGGGCCAATGAGCAGTTCTTC,CASSLGDRANEQFF
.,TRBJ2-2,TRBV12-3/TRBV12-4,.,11,TGTGCCAGCAGAACTCCCGGGGAGCTGTTTTTT,CASRTPGELFF
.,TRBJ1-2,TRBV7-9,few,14,TGTGCCAGCAGCTTACCAGACAGAAGCTATGGCTACACCTTC,CASSLPDRSYGYTF
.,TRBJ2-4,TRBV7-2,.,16,TGTGCCAGCAGTTTAATCAGGGGAGGGAACGAAAACATTCAGTACTTC,CASSLIRGGNENIQYF
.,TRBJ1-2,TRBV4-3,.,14,TGCGCCAGCAGCCAAGACCGGGGGGCTGGTGGCTACACCTTC,CASSQDRGAGGYTF
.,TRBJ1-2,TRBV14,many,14,TGTGCCAGCAGCCAAGTTACACTAAACTATGGCTACACCTTC,CASSQVTLNYGYTF
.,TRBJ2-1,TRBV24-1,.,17,TGTGCCACCAGTGATTTGCCAACCCGGGACCCCAACAATGAGCAGTTCTTC,CATSDLPTRDPNNEQFF
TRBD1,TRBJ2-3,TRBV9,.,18,TGTGCCAGCAGCGCCCCCCCATCTTCCGGGACAGCCACAGATACGCAGTATTTT,CASSAPPSSGTATDTQYF
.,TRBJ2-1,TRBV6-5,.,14,TGTGCCAGCAGTTACACTCCGCTAGCGAATGAGCAGTTCTTC,CASSYTPLANEQFF
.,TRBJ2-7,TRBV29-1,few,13,TGCAGCGTTGAGTCCCAGTTTCCTGGCGAGCAGTACTTC,CSVESQFPGEQYF
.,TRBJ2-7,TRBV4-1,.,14,TGCGCCAGCAGCCAAGAATTACAGGACTACGAGCAGTACTTC,CASSQELQDYEQYF
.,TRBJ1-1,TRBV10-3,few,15,TGTGCCATCAGTGAGTCGCGGGGGGCGGACACTGAAGCTTTCTTT,CAISESRGADTEAFF
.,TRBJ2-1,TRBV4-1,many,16,TGCGCCAGCAGCCAAGAACCGATGGCCATAGACAATGAGCAGTTCTTC,CASSQEPMAIDNEQFF